These 8 T cell receptor beta chains share one sample of origin, sequenced in a study of T cell responses to AZD1222 COVID-19 vaccine. Sequencing used immunoSEQ multiplex PCR; TCRdb keeps in-frame clones, though not all of them. The sample shows about 15,000 clones, about 88% of them seen only once. The specimen was peripheral blood, collected 28 days after the second AZD1222 dose. Every receptor here comes from an adult who received the AZD1222 COVID-19 vaccine.

Here the CDR3 DNA reads TGTGCCAGCAGTTCGAGACAGGGCGGAACGCAGTATTTT. This encodes CASSSRQGGTQYF. This chain connects TRBV12-3 or TRBV12-4 to TRBJ2-3; TRBD1 matches 7 bases. Trimming cost V 4 bases and J 9 bases; bases outside gene matches: 7. There are 13 residues in the CDR3.

The chain is built from TRBV7-3 and TRBJ2-2, with D possibly TRBD2 on 6 matching bases. Trimming shortened V by 9 bases and J by 6 bases, and 23 bases separated the two germline ends. Germline V lookup: CDR1 SGHTA, CDR2 FQGTGA. The CDR3 is 16 amino acids. Here the CDR3 reads CASSPGLTLAPGELFF. The DNA of the CDR3 is TGTGCCAGTTCACCGGGACTTACTCTCGCACCCGGGGAGCTGTTTTTT.

This clone was found once. This chain joins TRBV28 and TRBJ1-6; the match to TRBD1 covers 11 bases. The CDR3 is 16 amino acids. Germline V CDR1 and CDR2: MDHEN, SYDVKM. J was trimmed by 9 bases and V by 6 bases; bases with no gene match: 10. In DNA form, the CDR3 reads TGTGCCAGCAGGGAGGGACCCGGGACAGGGGGTTCACCCCTCCACTTT. Translated, it gives CASREGPGTGGSPLHF.

J is TRBJ1-2 and V is TRBV10-2; 9 bases fit TRBD1. The CDR3 covers 13 residues. CDR1 and CDR2 (germline): WSHSY, SAAADI. V lost 4 bases to trimming and J lost 5 bases; unmatched junction nucleotides: 2. CDR3 DNA: TGCGCCAGCAGTGGGGACAGGGAGTATGGCTACACCTTC. Its translation is CASSGDREYGYTF.

The J gene is TRBJ1-4, the V gene TRBV7-6; the D gene is possibly TRBD1 (5 bases). CDR3 length: 17 residues. The germline V gene has CDR1 SGHVS and CDR2 FNYEAQ. V was pared by 3 bases and J by 5 bases, with 19 bases between. The CDR3 nucleotides read TGTGCCAGCAGCTTGAGCCCCAGCGGGGCGGCGAATGAAAAACTGTTTTTT. It encodes CASSLSPSGAANEKLFF.

The chain is built from TRBV3-1 (or the pseudogene TRBV3-2) and TRBJ2-3; D gene unclear. The ends were cut back, 4 bases at V and 1 base at J, with 15 bases in the middle. This CDR3 spans 16 amino acids. Germline CDR1 is LGHDT and CDR2 is YNNKEL (reference sequence). In DNA form, the CDR3 reads TGTGCCAGCAGCCCCCGGGCCCTAGGTGGCACAGATACGCAGTATTTT. Its protein product is CASSPRALGGTDTQYF.

CDR3 amino acids: CASSQGTAGSYEQYF. As DNA, the CDR3 is TGTGCCAGCAGCCAAGGGACCGCGGGGTCCTACGAGCAGTACTTC. The chain has TRBV7-2 and TRBJ2-7, with TRBD2 as a possible D gene (6 bases). The CDR3 runs to 15 residues. Trimming shortened V by 5 bases and J by 1 base, and 15 bases separated the two germline ends. Looked up from germline, CDR1 is SGHTA and CDR2 is FQGNSA.

The V call is TRBV7-9, the J call TRBJ2-3, with 8 bases lining up with TRBD1. CDR1 is SEHNR and CDR2 is FQNEAQ in the germline V gene (reference sequence). V was pared by 1 base and J by 2 bases, with 5 bases of the junction left unmatched. The CDR3 length is 16 residues. CDR3 amino acids: CASSLETGAPTDTQYF. CDR3 coding DNA: TGTGCCAGCAGCTTAGAGACAGGGGCCCCCACAGATACGCAGTATTTT.